The T cell receptor beta chain under discussion was sequenced for a study of blood T cell repertoires in COVID-19. At the level of the study: Researchers got acute and convalescent COVID-19 samples from the United States, Italy and Spain.

In the authors' workflow: Amplification with reference gene primers provided the estimates of nucleated cell counts. Sequencing was performed with immunoSEQ multiplex PCR; in TCRdb, only in-frame clones are kept and a portion is missing. V and J calls and clone size are given by that table; D and trimming were obtained from the DNA. This table has 55,000 to 65,000 clones, 75% to 90% appearing once. V shed 0 bases and J shed 9 bases, with 15 bases lying between them. From germline, CDR1 is SGHDN and CDR2 FVKESK. This CDR3 comprises 15 residues. This clonotype was obtained from a human donor in a cohort sampled during active COVID-19. The sequencing sample was made of peripheral blood. The chain combines TRBV14 with TRBJ2-1; D is perhaps TRBD2 (6 bases). The CDR3 region has the DNA TGTGCCAGCAGCCAAGATCTTGCGGGATCGGGTGAGCAGTTCTTC. Translation gives CASSQDLAGSGEQFF.